Each of the 14 T cell receptor beta chains below was sequenced from the same sample in a study of T cell repertoires in cytomegalovirus infection. A single record per CDR3 protein comes from TCRdb applying MiXCR to the reads. The sample includes under 350,000 distinct CDR3 sequences, under 25% of them seen just once. These TCRs' antigens remain unknown. The material sequenced was cultured PBMCs, taken from culture after CMV antigen stimulation. Every receptor here comes from a human donor in good health (CMV status not recorded). Some clones in this sample may be carry-over from other donors' samples.

This clonotype was counted a few times. This rearrangement joins TRBV12-3 or TRBV12-4 to TRBJ2-1; D might be TRBD1 or TRBD2, each matching 7 bases. Trimming stripped 4 bases from V and 9 bases from J, with 16 bases between. This CDR3 spans 14 amino acids. The CDR3 loop reads CASSSGGGVGEQFF. CDR3 DNA sequence: TGTGCCAGCAGTTCAGGGGGGGGGGTCGGTGAGCAGTTCTTC.

This clonotype was picked up a small number of times. CDR3: CASSLLGQLNYGYTF. Written as DNA, the CDR3 is TGTGCCAGCAGTTTACTGGGACAGCTAAACTATGGCTACACCTTC. J is TRBJ1-2 and V is TRBV12-3 or TRBV12-4; TRBD1 agrees at 7 bases. The CDR3 runs 15 residues. Trimming took 2 bases from V and 2 from J; bases not matched to a gene: 5.

The chain joins TRBV4-1 to TRBJ1-5; 7 bases align to TRBD1. V was pared by 6 bases and J by 7 bases, with 12 bases of the junction left unmatched. CDR1 MGHRA and CDR2 YSYEKL come from the germline V gene. The CDR3 loop spans 15 amino acids. Here the CDR3 reads CASRQEDRVWQPQHF. The CDR3 DNA is TGCGCCAGCAGGCAGGAAGACAGGGTATGGCAGCCCCAGCATTTT.

The rearrangement links TRBV12-5 to TRBJ2-1, with D perhaps TRBD1 (5 bases). Per the germline V gene, CDR1 is LGHNT and CDR2 is FRNRAP. V was shortened by 6 bases and J by 1 base, with 19 bases between the two germline ends. The length of the CDR3 is 17 residues. The CDR3 here is CASGRTSASLSYNEQFF. For the CDR3, the DNA is TGTGCTAGTGGAAGGACATCAGCTTCCTTATCCTACAATGAGCAGTTCTTC. Full variable domain (missing parts from reference TRBV12-5 and TRBJ2-1): DARVTQTPRHKVTEMGQEVTMRCQPILGHNTVFWYRQTMMQGLELLAYFRNRAPLDDSGMPKDRFSAEMPDATLATLKIQPSEPRDSAVYFCASGRTSASLSYNEQFFGPGTRLTVL.

With regard to this clonotype: The final CDR3 position lacks the conserved phenylalanine or tryptophan, pointing to a likely read error. V and J are TRBV28 and TRBJ2-1; D gene uncertain. The CDR3 spans 15 residues. V lost 3 bases and J lost 0, with 9 bases in between. CDR1 MDHEN and CDR2 SYDVKM come from the germline V gene. The CDR3, as DNA: TGTGCCAGCAGTTTCATCGGTAGCTCCTACAATGAGCAGTTCTGC. Translating it yields CASSFIGSSYNEQFC.

This chain uses TRBV6-1 with TRBJ2-1; no firm D call. Trimming left V 5 bases short and J 5 bases short, with 19 bases between. Per germline, CDR1 MNHNS and CDR2 SASEGT. The CDR3 has 16 residues. This CDR3 is CASSSDNFALDNEQFF. CDR3 nucleotides: TGTGCCAGCAGTAGCGACAACTTCGCGTTGGACAATGAGCAGTTCTTC.

The sample holds a few counts of this clonotype. The V and J genes are TRBV7-6 and TRBJ2-7; the D gene is possibly TRBD1 (5 bases). This CDR3 has 14 amino acids. In germline, CDR1 is SGHVS, CDR2 FNYEAQ. Trimming took 3 bases from V and 0 from J, leaving 9 bases between them. CDR3 in amino acids: CASSFRESSYEQYF. CDR3 DNA: TGTGCCAGCAGCTTCAGGGAAAGCTCCTACGAGCAGTACTTC.

This rearrangement joins TRBV19 to TRBJ2-2; 9 nucleotides match TRBD2. Germline loops: CDR1 LNHDA, CDR2 SQIVND (reference sequence). With 7 bases clipped from V and 6 bases from J, the junction kept 9 bases outside the gene matches. The CDR3 loop spans 15 amino acids. The CDR3 DNA is TGTGCCAGTAATCACCTAGCGGGATCTGCCGGGGAGCTGTTTTTT. Protein product: CASNHLAGSAGELFF.

This clonotype turned up a few times. The chain links TRBV29-1 to TRBJ2-2, with 9 bases identical to TRBD2. The CDR3 sequence is 15 residues long. The germline CDR1 and CDR2 sequences are SQVTM and ANQGSEA. V lost 4 bases to trimming and J lost 5 bases; unmatched junction nucleotides: 8. The CDR3 here is CSVVGGGGVTGELFF. The CDR3 nucleotides are TGCAGCGTTGTTGGCGGGGGGGGAGTGACCGGGGAGCTGTTTTTT.

Ten or more counts support this clonotype. This chain connects TRBV7-2 to TRBJ1-2; TRBD1 matches 7 bases. This CDR3 has 14 amino acids. Per germline, CDR1 SGHTA and CDR2 FQGNSA. Trimming removed 4 bases from V and 6 bases from J; junction bases left unmatched: 8. CDR3 residues: CASSSRQGLDGYTF. DNA of the CDR3: TGTGCCAGCAGCTCCCGACAGGGATTAGATGGCTACACCTTC.

V usage is TRBV5-1 and J usage is TRBJ2-2; 12 bases match TRBD1. The CDR3 consists of 17 residues. The V gene's germline CDR1 is SGHRS and CDR2 YFSETQ. Trimming removed 4 bases from V and 0 bases from J; junction bases left unmatched: 4. CDR3 amino acids: CASSPGTGGPNTGELFF. In nucleotides, the CDR3 is TGCGCCAGCAGCCCCGGGACAGGGGGCCCGAACACCGGGGAGCTGTTTTTT. Complete variable domain (other parts from reference TRBV5-1 and TRBJ2-2): KAGVTQTPRYLIKTRGQQVTLSCSPISGHRSVSWYQQTPGQGLQFLFEYFSETQRNKGNFPGRFSGRQFSNSRSEMNVSTLELGDSALYLCASSPGTGGPNTGELFFGEGSRLTVL.

V and J are TRBV6-2 or TRBV6-3 and TRBJ2-7; D might be TRBD1 (6 bases). Germline V gene sequence: CDR1 MNHEY, CDR2 SVGEGT. Trimming cost V 4 bases and J 4 bases, with 11 bases left between them. The CDR3 has 13 amino acids. The CDR3 DNA is TGTGCCAGCAGTTCCAGGGGTCCTTACGAGCAGTACGTC. Amino acid sequence: CASSSRGPYEQYV.

This clonotype was seen repeatedly, ten times or more. V is TRBV6-1 and J is TRBJ1-3; D remains ambiguous. From germline, CDR1 is MNHNS and CDR2 SASEGT. Trimming left V 7 bases short and J 2 bases short, with 9 bases between. This CDR3 region has 13 residues. The CDR3 DNA is TGTGCCAGCACCCCAGGCACTGGAAACACCATATATTTT. Protein sequence: CASTPGTGNTIYF.

This clonotype was seen a few times. The V and J genes are TRBV20-1 and TRBJ1-5, with D possibly matching TRBD1 (5 bases). The CDR3 loop spans 13 amino acids. The ends were cut back, 5 bases at V and 4 bases at J, with 12 bases in the middle. Germline assignment: CDR1 DFQATT and CDR2 SNEGSKA (reference sequence). The CDR3 region is CSAARDQNQPQHF. In DNA form, the CDR3 reads TGCAGTGCTGCCCGGGACCAGAATCAGCCCCAGCATTTT.